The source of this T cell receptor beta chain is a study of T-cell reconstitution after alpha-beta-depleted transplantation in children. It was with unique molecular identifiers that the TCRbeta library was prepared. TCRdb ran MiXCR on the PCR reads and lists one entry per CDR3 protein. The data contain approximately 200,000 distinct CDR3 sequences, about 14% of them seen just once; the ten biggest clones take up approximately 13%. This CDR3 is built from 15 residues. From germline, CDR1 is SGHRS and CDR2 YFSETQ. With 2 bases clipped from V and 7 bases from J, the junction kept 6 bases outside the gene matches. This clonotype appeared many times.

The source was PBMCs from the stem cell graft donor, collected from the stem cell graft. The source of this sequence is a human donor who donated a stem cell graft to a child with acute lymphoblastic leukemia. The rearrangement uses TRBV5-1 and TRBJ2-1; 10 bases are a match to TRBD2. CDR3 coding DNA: TGCGCCAGCAGCTTCCTAGCGGGAGTTCGGAATGAGCAGTTCTTC. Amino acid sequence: CASSFLAGVRNEQFF.